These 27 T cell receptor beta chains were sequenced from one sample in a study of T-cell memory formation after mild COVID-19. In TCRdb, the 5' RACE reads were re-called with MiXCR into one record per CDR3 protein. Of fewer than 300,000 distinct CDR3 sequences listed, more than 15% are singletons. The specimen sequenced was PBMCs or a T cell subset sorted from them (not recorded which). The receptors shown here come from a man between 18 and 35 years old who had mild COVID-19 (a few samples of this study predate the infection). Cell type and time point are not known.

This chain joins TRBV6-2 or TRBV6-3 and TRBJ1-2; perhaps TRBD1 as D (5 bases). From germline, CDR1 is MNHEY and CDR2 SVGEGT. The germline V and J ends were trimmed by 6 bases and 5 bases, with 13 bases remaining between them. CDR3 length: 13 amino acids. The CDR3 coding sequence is TGTGCCAGCAGAGGGACGGTACGATATGGCTACACCTTC. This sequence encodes CASRGTVRYGYTF.

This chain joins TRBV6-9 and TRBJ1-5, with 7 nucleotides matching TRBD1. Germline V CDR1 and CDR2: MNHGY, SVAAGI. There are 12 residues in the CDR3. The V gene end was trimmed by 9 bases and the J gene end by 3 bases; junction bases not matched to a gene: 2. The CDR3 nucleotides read TGTGCCAGAACAGGGGACAATCAGCCCCAGCATTTT. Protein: CARTGDNQPQHF.

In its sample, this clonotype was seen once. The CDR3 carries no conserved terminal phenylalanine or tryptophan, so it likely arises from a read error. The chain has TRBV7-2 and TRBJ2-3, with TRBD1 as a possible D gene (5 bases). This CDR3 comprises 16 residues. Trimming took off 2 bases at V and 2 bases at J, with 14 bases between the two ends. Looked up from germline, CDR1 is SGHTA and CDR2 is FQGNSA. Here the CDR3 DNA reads TGTGCCAGCAGCTTATTTGCAGGGTCCCCCACAGATACGCAGTATTTA. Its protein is CASSLFAGSPTDTQYL.

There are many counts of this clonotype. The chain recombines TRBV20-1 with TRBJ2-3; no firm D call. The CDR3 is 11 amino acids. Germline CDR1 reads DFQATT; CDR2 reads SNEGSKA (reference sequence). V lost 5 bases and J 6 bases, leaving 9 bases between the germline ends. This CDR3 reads CSAPFMDTQYF. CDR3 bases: TGCAGTGCTCCCTTCATGGATACGCAGTATTTT.

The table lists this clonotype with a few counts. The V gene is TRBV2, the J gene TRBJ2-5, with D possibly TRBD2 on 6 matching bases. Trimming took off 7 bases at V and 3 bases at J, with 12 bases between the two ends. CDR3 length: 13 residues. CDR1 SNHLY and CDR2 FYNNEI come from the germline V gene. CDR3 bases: TGTGCCAGCAAGGCTAGCGTTGAAGAGACCCAGTACTTC. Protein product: CASKASVEETQYF.

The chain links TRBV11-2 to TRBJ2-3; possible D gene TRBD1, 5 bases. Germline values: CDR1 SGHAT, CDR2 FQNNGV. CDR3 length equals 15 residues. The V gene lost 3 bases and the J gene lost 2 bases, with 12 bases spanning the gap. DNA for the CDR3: TGTGCCAGCAGCTTGACAGTTCTCATCACAGATACGCAGTATTTT. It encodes CASSLTVLITDTQYF.

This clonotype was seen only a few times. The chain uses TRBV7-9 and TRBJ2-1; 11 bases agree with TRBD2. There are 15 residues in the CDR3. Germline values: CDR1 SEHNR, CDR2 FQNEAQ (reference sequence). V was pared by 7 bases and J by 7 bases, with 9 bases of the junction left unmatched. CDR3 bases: TGTGCCAGCATCCAACTAGCGGGGGAAGTAAATGAGCAGTTCTTC. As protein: CASIQLAGEVNEQFF. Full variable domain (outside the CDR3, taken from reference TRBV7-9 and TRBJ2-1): DTGVSQNPRHKITKRGQNVTFRCDPISEHNRLYWYRQTLGQGPEFLTYFQNEAQLEKSRLLSDRFSAERPKGSFSTLEIQRTEQGDSAMYLCASIQLAGEVNEQFFGPGTRLTVL.

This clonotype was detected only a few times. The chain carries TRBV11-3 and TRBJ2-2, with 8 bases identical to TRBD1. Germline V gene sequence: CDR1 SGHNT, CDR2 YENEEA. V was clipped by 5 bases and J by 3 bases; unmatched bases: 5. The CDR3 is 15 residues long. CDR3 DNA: TGTGCCAGCAGCCCGGGACAGGTGGACACCGGGGAGCTGTTTTTT. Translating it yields CASSPGQVDTGELFF.

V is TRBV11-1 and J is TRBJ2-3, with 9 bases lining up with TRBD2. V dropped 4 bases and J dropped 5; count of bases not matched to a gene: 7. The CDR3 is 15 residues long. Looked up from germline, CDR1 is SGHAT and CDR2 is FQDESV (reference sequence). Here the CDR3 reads CASSWRGGSVDTQYF. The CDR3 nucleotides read TGTGCCAGCAGCTGGCGGGGGGGCTCGGTAGATACGCAGTATTTT.

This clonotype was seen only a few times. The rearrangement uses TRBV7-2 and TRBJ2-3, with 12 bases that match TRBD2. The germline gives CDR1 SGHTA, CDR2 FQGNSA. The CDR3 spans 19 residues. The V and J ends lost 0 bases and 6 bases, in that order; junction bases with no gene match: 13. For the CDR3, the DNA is TGTGCCAGCAGCTTAGCTTATGTTCTAGCGGGGGGGCTCTCGGATACGCAGTATTTT. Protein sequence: CASSLAYVLAGGLSDTQYF.

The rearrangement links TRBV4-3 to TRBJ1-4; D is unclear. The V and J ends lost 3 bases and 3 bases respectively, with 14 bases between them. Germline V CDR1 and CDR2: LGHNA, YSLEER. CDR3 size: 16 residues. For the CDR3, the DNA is TGCGCCAGCAGCCACGGCACCTCGACTTCTAATGAAAAACTGTTTTTT. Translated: CASSHGTSTSNEKLFF.

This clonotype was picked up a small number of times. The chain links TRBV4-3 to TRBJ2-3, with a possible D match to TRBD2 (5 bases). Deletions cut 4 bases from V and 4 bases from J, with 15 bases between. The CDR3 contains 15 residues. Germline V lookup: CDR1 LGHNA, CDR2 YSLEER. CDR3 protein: CASSRAGVLPDTQYF. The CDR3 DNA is TGCGCCAGCAGCCGGGCCGGGGTTTTACCAGATACGCAGTATTTT.

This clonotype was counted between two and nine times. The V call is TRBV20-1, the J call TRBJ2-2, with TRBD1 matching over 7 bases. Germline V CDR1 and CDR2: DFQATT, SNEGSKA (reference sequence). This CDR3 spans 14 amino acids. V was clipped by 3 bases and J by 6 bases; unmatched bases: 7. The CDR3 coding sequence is TGCAGTGCTAGGAGGGGACAGCTCTCCGGGGAGCTGTTTTTT. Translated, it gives CSARRGQLSGELFF.

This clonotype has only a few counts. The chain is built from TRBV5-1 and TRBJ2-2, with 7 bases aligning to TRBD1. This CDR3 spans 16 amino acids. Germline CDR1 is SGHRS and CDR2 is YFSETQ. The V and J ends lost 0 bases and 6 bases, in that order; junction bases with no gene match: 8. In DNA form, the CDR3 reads TGCGCCAGCAGCTTGGCCCCAGGGGGAAATTCCGGGGAGCTGTTTTTT. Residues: CASSLAPGGNSGELFF.

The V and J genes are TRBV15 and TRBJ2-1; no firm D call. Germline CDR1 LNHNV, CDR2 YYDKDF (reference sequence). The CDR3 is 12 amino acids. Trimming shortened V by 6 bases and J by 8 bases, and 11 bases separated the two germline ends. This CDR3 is CATSIGVYEQFF. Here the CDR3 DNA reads TGTGCCACCAGTATCGGTGTCTATGAGCAGTTCTTC.

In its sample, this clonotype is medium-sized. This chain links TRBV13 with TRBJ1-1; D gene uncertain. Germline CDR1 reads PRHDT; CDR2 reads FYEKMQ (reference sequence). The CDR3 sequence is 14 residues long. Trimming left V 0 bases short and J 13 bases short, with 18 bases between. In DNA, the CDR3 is TGTGCCAGCAGCTTAGGCCTAATGAGGAGGGTCGATTTCTTT. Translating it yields CASSLGLMRRVDFF.

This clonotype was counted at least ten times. CDR3 nucleotides: TGCAGTGCTATAGGACAGGGAGGCGAGCAGTACTTC. Translating it yields CSAIGQGGEQYF. V is TRBV20-1 and J is TRBJ2-7; TRBD1 matches 8 bases. This CDR3 contains 12 residues. The J segment lost 6 bases and the V segment lost 4 bases, leaving 5 bases of the junction unmatched. Germline V gene data show CDR1 as DFQATT and CDR2 as SNEGSKA (reference sequence).

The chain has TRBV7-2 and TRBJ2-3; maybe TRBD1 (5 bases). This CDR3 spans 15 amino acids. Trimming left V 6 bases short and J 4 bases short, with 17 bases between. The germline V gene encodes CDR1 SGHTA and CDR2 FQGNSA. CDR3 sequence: CASRQFPSGSDTQYF. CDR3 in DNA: TGTGCCAGCAGACAATTCCCTTCAGGGTCAGATACGCAGTATTTT.

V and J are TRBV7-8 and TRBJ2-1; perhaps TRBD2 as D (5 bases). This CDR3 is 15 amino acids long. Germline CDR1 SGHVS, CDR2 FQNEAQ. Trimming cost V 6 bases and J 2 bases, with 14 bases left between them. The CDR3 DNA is TGTGCCAGCAGAACCGGGGTCTCCCCCTACAATGAGCAGTTCTTC. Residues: CASRTGVSPYNEQFF.

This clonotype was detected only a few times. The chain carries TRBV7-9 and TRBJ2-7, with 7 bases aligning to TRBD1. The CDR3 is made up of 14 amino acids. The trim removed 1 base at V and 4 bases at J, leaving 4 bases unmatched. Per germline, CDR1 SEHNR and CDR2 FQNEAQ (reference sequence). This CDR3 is CASSLVGTAYEQYV. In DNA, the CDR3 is TGTGCCAGCAGCTTAGTTGGGACAGCTTACGAGCAGTACGTC.

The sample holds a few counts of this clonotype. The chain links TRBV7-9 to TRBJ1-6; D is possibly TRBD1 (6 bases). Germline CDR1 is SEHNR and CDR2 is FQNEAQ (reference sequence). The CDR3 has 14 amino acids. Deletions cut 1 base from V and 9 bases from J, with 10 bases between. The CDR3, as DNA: TGTGCCAGCAGCTTAGAAGGGGGTGGTTCACCCCTCCACTTT. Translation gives CASSLEGGGSPLHF.

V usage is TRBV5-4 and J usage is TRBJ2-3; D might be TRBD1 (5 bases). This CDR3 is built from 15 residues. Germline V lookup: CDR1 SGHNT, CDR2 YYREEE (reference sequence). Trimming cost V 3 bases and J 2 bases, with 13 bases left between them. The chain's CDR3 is CASSSDKDHTDTQYF. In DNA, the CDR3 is TGTGCCAGCAGCTCGGACAAGGACCACACAGATACGCAGTATTTT.

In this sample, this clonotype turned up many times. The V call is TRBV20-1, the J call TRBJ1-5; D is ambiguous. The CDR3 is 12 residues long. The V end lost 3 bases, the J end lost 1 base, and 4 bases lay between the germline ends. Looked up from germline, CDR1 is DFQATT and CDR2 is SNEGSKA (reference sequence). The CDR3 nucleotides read TGCAGTGCTAGGGAGAGCAATCAGCCCCAGCATTTT. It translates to CSARESNQPQHF.

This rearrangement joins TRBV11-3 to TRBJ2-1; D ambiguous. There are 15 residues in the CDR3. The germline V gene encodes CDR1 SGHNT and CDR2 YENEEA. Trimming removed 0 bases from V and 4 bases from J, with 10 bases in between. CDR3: CASSLDPNGYNEQFF. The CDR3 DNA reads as TGTGCCAGCAGCTTAGATCCCAACGGATACAATGAGCAGTTCTTC.

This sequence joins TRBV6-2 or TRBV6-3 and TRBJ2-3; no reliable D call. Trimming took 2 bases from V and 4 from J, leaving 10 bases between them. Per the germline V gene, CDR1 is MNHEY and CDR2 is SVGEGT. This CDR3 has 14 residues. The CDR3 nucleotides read TGTGCCAGCAGTTACGGCGGACGGGCAGATACGCAGTATTTT. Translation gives CASSYGGRADTQYF.

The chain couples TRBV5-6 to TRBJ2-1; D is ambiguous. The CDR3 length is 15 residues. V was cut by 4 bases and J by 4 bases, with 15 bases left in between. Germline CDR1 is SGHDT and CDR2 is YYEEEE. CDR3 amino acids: CASSPPDRPYNEQFF. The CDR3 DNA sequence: TGTGCCAGCAGCCCTCCCGACCGCCCGTACAATGAGCAGTTCTTC. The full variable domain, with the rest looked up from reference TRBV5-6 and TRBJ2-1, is DAGVTQSPTHLIKTRGQQVTLRCSPKSGHDTVSWYQQALGQGPQFIFQYYEEEERQRGNFPDRFSGHQFPNYSSELNVNALLLGDSALYLCASSPPDRPYNEQFFGPGTRLTVL.

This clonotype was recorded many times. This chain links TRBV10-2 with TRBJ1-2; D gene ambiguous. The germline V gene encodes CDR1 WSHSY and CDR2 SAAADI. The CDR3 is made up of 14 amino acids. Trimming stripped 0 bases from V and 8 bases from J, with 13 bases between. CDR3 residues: CASSESWPTGGYTF. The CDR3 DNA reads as TGCGCCAGCAGTGAGTCATGGCCCACCGGGGGCTACACCTTC.